This is a list of T cell receptor beta chains from one sample in a study of spatial heterogeneity in lung cancer. TCRdb redid the calling of the 5' RACE reads with MiXCR, one entry per CDR3 protein. The sample shows roughly 99,000 distinct CDR3 sequences, roughly 21% of them seen only once. Sequencing used PBMCs, obtained at follow-up. Receptors originate from a male donor with early-stage non-small cell lung cancer. Both conserved end residues are part of each CDR3. D genes are given only for firm matches. Clone size is not always given. Where it is, it says once, few, many or a class for expanded clones.

TRBJ2-4 TRBD1 17 . TRBV3-1 CASSQPDRGLSKNIQYF TGTGCCAGCAGCCAACCGGACAGGGGACTGTCCAAAAACATTCAGTACTTC
TRBJ1-1 . 15 . TRBV28 CASSFGDRTGAEAFF TGTGCCAGCAGTTTCGGAGACAGAACAGGAGCTGAAGCTTTCTTT
TRBJ2-1 . 13 . TRBV24-1 CATSPGKMNEQFF TGTGCCACCAGTCCAGGGAAAATGAATGAGCAGTTCTTC
TRBJ1-2 . 14 many TRBV12-3/TRBV12-4 CASNSLGYNYGYTF TGTGCCAGCAATTCCCTAGGGTACAACTATGGCTACACCTTC
TRBJ2-7 TRBD1 17 . TRBV11-2 CASSPRGQGAGSYEQYF TGTGCCAGCAGCCCGCGGGGACAGGGAGCGGGGAGCTACGAGCAGTACTTC
TRBJ2-1 . 13 few TRBV10-2 CASSGIGGDEQFF TGCGCCAGCAGCGGGATTGGAGGCGATGAGCAGTTCTTC
TRBJ2-3 . 16 few TRBV20-1 CSANPRGWRDPDTQYF TGCAGTGCTAACCCTCGGGGGTGGCGGGATCCAGATACGCAGTATTTT
TRBJ2-5 . 13 few TRBV2 CASTLSLQETQYF TGTGCCAGCACTCTTAGCCTCCAAGAGACCCAGTACTTC
TRBJ1-2 . 13 . TRBV12-3/TRBV12-4 CASSLQGSFGYTF TGTGCCAGCAGCCTACAGGGATCGTTTGGCTACACCTTC
TRBJ1-6 . 15 few TRBV7-2 CASSLVAGKNSPLHF TGTGCCAGCAGCTTAGTCGCTGGGAAAAATTCACCCCTCCACTTT
TRBJ2-3 . 13 . TRBV7-2 CASSPPSADTQYF TGTGCCAGCAGCCCACCCTCGGCAGATACGCAGTATTTT
TRBJ1-1 . 12 few TRBV24-1 CATSEGNTEAFF TGTGCCACCAGTGAAGGGAACACTGAAGCTTTCTTT
TRBJ1-5 . 14 . TRBV27 CASSSSIRRQPQHF TGTGCCAGCAGTTCATCGATTAGGAGGCAGCCCCAGCATTTT
TRBJ1-5 . 13 . TRBV20-1 CSARDRLSQPQHF TGCAGTGCTAGAGATCGGCTCTCGCAGCCCCAGCATTTT
TRBJ2-3 . 13 . TRBV10-2 CASTRQITDTQYF TGCGCCAGCACGAGACAGATCACAGATACGCAGTATTTT
TRBJ2-2 TRBD2 16 . TRBV7-9 CASSLARTSGTGELFF TGTGCCAGCAGCTTAGCCAGGACTAGCGGCACCGGGGAGCTGTTTTTT
TRBJ2-6 . 11 . TRBV2 CARAGANVLTF TGTGCCAGGGCTGGGGCCAACGTCCTGACTTTC
TRBJ2-3 TRBD2 16 many TRBV4-3 CASSQRLAGSTDTQYF TGCGCCAGCAGCCAGCGACTAGCGGGGAGCACAGATACGCAGTATTTT
TRBJ2-3 TRBD2 16 many TRBV6-2/TRBV6-3 CASSYRGTSGDGTQYF TGTGCCAGCAGTTACCGAGGGACTAGCGGGGATGGAACGCAGTATTTT
TRBJ2-3 . 16 . TRBV7-6 CASSLEGRTSTDTQYF TGTGCCAGCAGCTTAGAGGGACGGACTAGCACAGATACGCAGTATTTT
TRBJ1-1 . 15 . TRBV25-1 CASSESGIWNTEAFF TGTGCCAGCAGTGAATCGGGGATCTGGAACACTGAAGCTTTCTTT
TRBJ1-1 . 13 few TRBV6-1 CASSRGLNTEAFF TGTGCCAGCAGTCGGGGACTGAACACTGAAGCTTTCTTT
TRBJ1-2 . 14 . TRBV4-1 CASSQGPLNYGYTF TGCGCCAGCAGCCAAGGGCCCTTGAACTATGGCTACACCTTC
TRBJ2-3 . 14 few TRBV5-1 CASGAGDTTDTQYF TGCGCCAGCGGGGCGGGGGACACGACAGATACGCAGTATTTT
TRBJ2-7 TRBD2 15 . TRBV11-2 CASSFSRGRGVEQYF TGTGCCAGCAGCTTCTCGCGCGGGAGGGGTGTCGAGCAGTACTTC
TRBJ2-1 TRBD2 17 . TRBV20-1 CSARDLDSGDSYNEQFF TGCAGTGCTAGAGATCTAGATAGCGGGGACTCCTACAATGAGCAGTTCTTC
TRBJ1-1 . 13 few TRBV27 CASSGRINTEAFF TGTGCCAGCAGCGGACGGATAAACACTGAAGCTTTCTTT
TRBJ2-5 TRBD2 15 medium-sized TRBV7-3 CASSLSGSGRETQYF TGTGCCAGCAGCTTAAGTGGCAGCGGGAGAGAGACCCAGTACTTC
TRBJ2-1 . 12 . TRBV29-1 CSVVGSEDEQFF TGCAGCGTTGTCGGGAGTGAGGATGAGCAGTTCTTC
TRBJ2-7 . 14 once TRBV3-1 CASSQEPQTYEQYF TGTGCCAGCAGCCAAGAACCACAAACCTACGAGCAGTACTTC
TRBJ2-7 TRBD1 14 many TRBV5-7 CASSLDRGAYEQYF TGTGCCAGCAGCTTGGACAGGGGGGCCTACGAGCAGTACTTC
TRBJ2-7 TRBD1 17 few TRBV29-1 CSTSGPQTGGGTYEQYF TGCAGCACTTCGGGCCCCCAAACAGGGGGTGGTACCTACGAGCAGTACTTC
TRBJ1-5 . 12 few TRBV12-3/TRBV12-4 CASREGPKPQHF TGTGCCAGCCGGGAGGGCCCGAAACCCCAGCATTTT
TRBJ2-7 . 15 . TRBV4-2 CASSQPGHFAYEQYF TGTGCCAGCAGCCAACCGGGACACTTTGCCTACGAGCAGTACTTC
TRBJ2-6 TRBD1 19 . TRBV4-1 CASSQPRDRGIPGANVLTF TGCGCCAGCAGCCAGCCCCGGGACAGGGGGATCCCTGGGGCCAACGTCCTGACTTTC
TRBJ2-3 TRBD2 17 . TRBV20-1 CSAIRGSGSLGTDTQYF TGCAGTGCTATTCGCGGTAGCGGGAGTTTAGGCACAGATACGCAGTATTTT
TRBJ2-3 . 14 . TRBV11-2 CASSPWDWSDTQYF TGTGCCAGCAGCCCCTGGGATTGGTCAGATACGCAGTATTTT
TRBJ2-1 . 17 many TRBV6-2/TRBV6-3 CASSPNARWGAYNEQFF TGTGCCAGCAGTCCGAATGCCAGGTGGGGCGCTTACAATGAGCAGTTCTTC
TRBJ2-1 . 15 few TRBV3-1 CASSQVRSAYNEQFF TGTGCCAGCAGCCAAGTCCGCAGTGCTTACAATGAGCAGTTCTTC
TRBJ1-1 . 13 . TRBV11-3 CASSSRQNTEAFF TGTGCCAGCAGCTCAAGACAAAACACTGAAGCTTTCTTT
TRBJ2-7 . 11 . TRBV12-3/TRBV12-4 CASSVRYEQYF TGTGCCAGCAGTGTCCGGTACGAGCAGTACTTC
TRBJ1-6 . 15 few TRBV12-3/TRBV12-4 CASSLVEGRYSPLHF TGTGCCAGCAGCCTCGTGGAGGGACGGTATTCACCCCTCCACTTT
TRBJ1-2 TRBD1 14 few TRBV12-3/TRBV12-4 CASSFGGQRYGYTF TGTGCCAGCAGCTTTGGGGGACAGCGTTATGGCTACACCTTC
TRBJ1-1 TRBD1 15 few TRBV12-3/TRBV12-4 CASSLAGGPNTEAFF TGTGCCAGCAGTTTAGCAGGGGGCCCGAACACTGAAGCTTTCTTT
TRBJ2-1 . 15 . TRBV5-5 CVSSRSLQGNNEQFF TGTGTCAGCAGCCGGTCTCTCCAGGGAAACAATGAGCAGTTCTTC
TRBJ2-3 TRBD2 15 . TRBV9 CASSVEAGPTDTQYF TGTGCCAGCAGCGTAGAAGCGGGGCCCACAGATACGCAGTATTTT
TRBJ2-3 . 13 few TRBV7-9 CASSGGSRGTQYF TGTGCCAGCAGCGGGGGGAGCAGGGGTACGCAGTATTTT
TRBJ2-7 . 17 few TRBV7-2 CASSLVGVTSDSYEQYF TGTGCCAGCAGCTTGGTTGGGGTGACTTCGGATTCCTACGAGCAGTACTTC
TRBJ1-1 . 13 . TRBV9 CASSVGMNTEAFF TGTGCCAGCAGCGTAGGCATGAACACTGAAGCTTTCTTT
TRBJ2-1 . 14 . TRBV6-5 CASTHPGVYNEQFF TGTGCCAGCACCCACCCAGGAGTATACAATGAGCAGTTCTTC
TRBJ2-1 TRBD2 16 . TRBV7-8 CATQQTSGGAFNEQFF TGTGCCACCCAGCAGACTAGCGGGGGGGCATTCAATGAGCAGTTCTTC
TRBJ1-6 . 14 . TRBV19 CASSNRDGNSPLHF TGTGCCAGTAGTAACCGGGACGGAAATTCACCCCTCCACTTT
TRBJ1-2 TRBD1 15 many TRBV9 CASSGQGAQKGGYTF TGTGCCAGCAGCGGCCAGGGGGCGCAGAAGGGTGGCTACACCTTC
TRBJ2-3 . 17 few TRBV4-1 CASSQAFGGSSTDTQYF TGCGCCAGCAGCCAAGCATTCGGCGGGTCCAGCACAGATACGCAGTATTTT
TRBJ2-7 . 15 many TRBV4-1 CASSQVPDRTYEQYF TGCGCCAGCAGCCAAGTTCCAGACAGGACCTACGAGCAGTACTTC
TRBJ2-1 . 17 few TRBV10-3 CAISESGLNRSYNEQFF TGTGCCATCAGTGAGTCCGGTTTGAACCGTTCCTACAATGAGCAGTTCTTC
TRBJ2-3 . 18 few TRBV5-6 CASSLFHEITLSTDTQYF TGTGCCAGCAGCTTGTTCCACGAAATCACACTTAGCACAGATACGCAGTATTTT
TRBJ1-4 . 17 . TRBV5-8 CASSLEGSIPTNEKLFF TGTGCCAGCAGCTTGGAGGGCAGCATACCAACTAATGAAAAACTGTTTTTT
TRBJ2-2 TRBD2 20 . TRBV27 CASSLSRGLAGGSNTGELFF TGTGCCAGCAGTTTATCACGTGGACTAGCGGGGGGATCGAACACCGGGGAGCTGTTTTTT
TRBJ2-1 TRBD2 15 . TRBV19 CASSALAGGINEQFF TGTGCCAGTAGTGCACTAGCGGGGGGTATCAATGAGCAGTTCTTC